The 10 T cell receptor beta chains presented below share a single source sample, sequenced in a study of shared clonotypes between healthy human individuals. TCRdb's copy holds only in-frame clones and misses some; the assay was immunoSEQ multiplex PCR. The sample lists around 2,000,000 clones, approximately 94% occurring once. Naive CD8 cells comprised CD45RO-negative, CCR7-positively selected cells, excluding terminally differentiated effector memory CD45RA+ cells. Sequencing was done on a sample of naive CD8+ T cells from PBMCs. The source of these receptors is a man younger than 35 in good health. Some clones in this sample may be carry-over from other donors' samples.

This clone was seen a single time. The chain links TRBV5-4 to TRBJ2-2; D is unclear. CDR3 length: 12 amino acids. Trimming left V 6 bases short and J 2 bases short, with 5 bases between. Per the germline V gene, CDR1 is SGHNT and CDR2 is YYREEE (reference sequence). This CDR3 reads CASTVNTGELFF. The CDR3 DNA follows: TGTGCCAGCACAGTTAACACCGGGGAGCTGTTTTTT.

This chain uses TRBV18 with TRBJ2-5; the D gene is possibly TRBD2 (7 bases). The ends were cut back, 6 bases at V and 5 bases at J, with 13 bases in the middle. Germline V gene data show CDR1 as KGHSH and CDR2 as LQKENI. The length of the CDR3 is 13 residues. The CDR3 spells CASSAGAGETQYF. As DNA, the CDR3 is TGTGCCAGCTCCGCGGGGGCAGGGGAGACCCAGTACTTC. Full variable domain (remainder filled in from reference TRBV18 and TRBJ2-5): NAGVMQNPRHLVRRRGQEARLRCSPMKGHSHVYWYRQLPEEGLKFMVYLQKENIIDESGMPKERFSAEFPKEGPSILRIQQVVRGDSAAYFCASSAGAGETQYFGPGTRLLVL.

This clone was counted a single time. V and J are TRBV10-3 and TRBJ2-1; 8 bases line up with TRBD2. With V trimmed by 5 bases and J by 2 bases, 5 bases remained unmatched. Germline CDR1 is ENHRY and CDR2 is SYGVKD. The CDR3 has 15 amino acids. The CDR3 sequence is CAISIQREPYNEQFF. The DNA for the CDR3 is TGTGCCATCAGTATCCAGCGGGAGCCCTACAATGAGCAGTTCTTC.

The chain uses TRBV9 and TRBJ2-3, with 9 positions matching TRBD1. Germline V lookup: CDR1 SGDLS, CDR2 YYNGEE. Trimming at V came to 4 bases and at J to 3 bases, leaving 6 bases not matched to a gene. This CDR3 has 15 amino acids. The CDR3 DNA reads as TGTGCCAGCAGCTTAAGACAGGGGGGGACAGATACGCAGTATTTT. Amino acids: CASSLRQGGTDTQYF.

The rearrangement links TRBV28 to TRBJ2-1, with D possibly called TRBD1 or TRBD2 (5 bases each). Germline V gives CDR1 MDHEN, CDR2 SYDVKM. V lost 8 bases and J lost 8, with 28 bases in between. This CDR3 region has 17 residues. This CDR3 is CASAAYAGNLGVHEQFF. Here the CDR3 DNA reads TGTGCCAGCGCGGCCTACGCCGGCAATCTGGGGGTCCATGAGCAGTTCTTC.

V and J are TRBV5-4 and TRBJ2-7, with a possible D match to TRBD1 (5 bases). V was clipped by 3 bases and J by 3 bases, with 19 bases between them. The CDR3 is 16 residues long. Germline V gene lookup returns CDR1 SGHNT and CDR2 YYREEE (reference sequence). CDR3 sequence: CASSSVGFGRVYEQYF. Written as DNA, the CDR3 is TGTGCCAGCAGCTCCGTAGGGTTCGGCAGGGTCTACGAGCAGTACTTC.

The chain is built from TRBV7-9 and TRBJ2-7; a possible D gene is TRBD2 (5 bases). CDR1 and CDR2 (germline): SEHNR, FQNEAQ (reference sequence). Trimming pared 6 bases from V and 4 bases from J, leaving 16 bases between. The CDR3 consists of 14 residues. CDR3 bases: TGTGCCAGCAGACGAGGTGGCGGAGGTTACGAGCAGTACTTC. Translation gives CASRRGGGGYEQYF.

The chain combines TRBV28 with TRBJ2-7; TRBD2 matches at 15 bases. The germline V gene encodes CDR1 MDHEN and CDR2 SYDVKM. The CDR3 spans 16 residues. Trimming removed 5 bases from V and 7 bases from J; junction bases left unmatched: 9. The CDR3 loop reads CASSPTGLAGGGEQYF. The CDR3 coding sequence is TGTGCCAGCAGTCCAACGGGACTAGCGGGAGGCGGTGAGCAGTACTTC. The variable domain in full, completed from reference TRBV28 and TRBJ2-7, reads DVKVTQSSRYLVKRTGEKVFLECVQDMDHENMFWYRQDPGLGLRLIYFSYDVKMKEKGDIPEGYSVSREKKERFSLILESASTNQTSMYLCASSPTGLAGGGEQYFGPGTRLTVT.

A single count supports this clone. V is TRBV7-3 and J is TRBJ2-1, with D possibly TRBD1 on 6 matching bases. Germline lookup yields CDR1 SGHTA and CDR2 FQGTGA. V was cut by 4 bases and J by 8 bases, with 15 bases left in between. The CDR3 has 14 residues. The CDR3 here is CASSWGHPRDEQFF. CDR3 nucleotides: TGTGCCAGCAGCTGGGGACACCCCAGAGATGAGCAGTTCTTC.

This sequence joins TRBV7-9 and TRBJ1-2, with D uncertain. This CDR3 region has 14 residues. The V gene lost 6 bases and the J gene lost 4 bases, with 15 bases spanning the gap. Germline V gives CDR1 SEHNR, CDR2 FQNEAQ (reference sequence). CDR3 in amino acids: CASSRSETSYGYTF. DNA of the CDR3: TGTGCCAGCAGTAGGTCCGAAACCTCCTATGGCTACACCTTC.